One and the same sample provided the 7 T cell receptor beta chains below, sequenced in a study of cytomegalovirus exposure and HLA in healthy donors. The PCR ran on 60 Vbeta and 13 Jbeta primers. Profiling relied on immunoSEQ multiplex PCR, and the TCRdb table lists in-frame clones only, not all of them. The table has fewer than 200,000 clones, roughly 85% seen once; the top ten hold 6.3%. The sample comprised PBMCs. These receptors came from a man between 40 and 49 years old in good health and CMV-seropositive.

The chain carries TRBV2 and TRBJ2-1, with a weak D call TRBD1 (5 bases). Trimming removed 7 bases at V and 7 bases at J, with 14 bases between. CDR3 length: 13 residues. Germline V gene data show CDR1 as SNHLY and CDR2 as FYNNEI. Here the CDR3 DNA reads TGTGCCAGCACGCTGCAGGGTGGTAATGAGCAGTTCTTC. The encoded protein is CASTLQGGNEQFF.

CDR3 loop: CASSRDRDFSEAFF. The CDR3 bases are TGTGCCAGCAGCCGGGACAGGGATTTCTCTGAAGCTTTCTTT. This chain connects TRBV6-1 to TRBJ1-1; 9 positions match TRBD1. The CDR3 length is 14 residues. Germline CDR1 and CDR2: MNHNS and SASEGT. V lost 6 bases to trimming and J lost 6 bases; unmatched junction nucleotides: 8.

The rearrangement links TRBV6-5 to TRBJ2-1; 8 bases are a match to TRBD2. CDR3 length equals 15 residues. V lost 5 bases and J lost 8; bases outside the gene matches: 11. From germline, CDR1 is MNHEY and CDR2 SVGAGI. The DNA of the CDR3 is TGTGCCAGCAGTCTCACTAGCGGACTTCGCCATGAGCAGTTCTTC. It specifies CASSLTSGLRHEQFF.

The chain employs TRBV19 and TRBJ2-7; the D gene is possibly TRBD1 (6 bases). The germline V gene has CDR1 LNHDA and CDR2 SQIVND (reference sequence). V lost 3 bases and J lost 1, with 16 bases in between. The CDR3 runs 16 residues. CDR3 region: CASSIYGVGASYEQYF. CDR3 bases: TGTGCCAGTAGTATTTACGGCGTGGGGGCTTCCTACGAGCAGTACTTC.

The rearrangement joins TRBV9 to TRBJ2-3; maybe TRBD2 (6 bases). CDR1 and CDR2 from the germline V gene are SGDLS and YYNGEE. The CDR3 spans 15 residues. Trimming removed 0 bases at V and 6 bases at J, with 14 bases between. Written as DNA, the CDR3 is TGTGCCAGCAGCGTAGGTAATAGCGGTGCGGATACGCAGTATTTT. It translates to CASSVGNSGADTQYF.

The chain has TRBV11-2 and TRBJ1-2; D gene unclear. Germline V gene data show CDR1 as SGHAT and CDR2 as FQNNGV. The CDR3 totals 14 residues. V dropped 2 bases and J dropped 3 bases, with 10 bases sitting between them. CDR3 protein: CASSLTRGDYGYTF. The CDR3 DNA reads as TGTGCCAGCAGCTTAACGCGGGGAGACTATGGCTACACCTTC.

This sequence joins TRBV28 and TRBJ2-7, with 13 bases fitting TRBD2. The CDR3 length is 16 residues. Looked up from germline, CDR1 is MDHEN and CDR2 is SYDVKM. V dropped 6 bases and J dropped 3; count of bases not matched to a gene: 8. The CDR3 region is CASSRLGTSGIYEQYF. The CDR3 coding sequence is TGTGCCAGCAGCCGACTCGGGACTAGCGGGATCTACGAGCAGTACTTC.